Listed below are T cell receptor beta chains from one sample, sequenced in a study of blood T cell repertoires in COVID-19. Repertoires were generated with immunoSEQ multiplex PCR, while TCRdb's copy carries only in-frame clones and drops some. The data contain 90,000 to 150,000 clones, 88% of them singletons. Sequencing was performed on peripheral blood. All receptors come from a woman between 50 and 59 years old with active or convalescent COVID-19. Each CDR3 is given with its conserved first and last residue. D genes are given only for firm matches. Only part of the rows carry a size: once, few, many, or a class if the clone is expanded.

TRBJ1-3,.,TRBV28,.,TGTGCCAGCAGGAACCTCGGACTGGTGCGGGGAAACACCATATATTTT,CASRNLGLVRGNTIYF
TRBJ2-3,.,TRBV18,once,TGTGCCAGCTCACCACTTTCGGCAGATACGCAGTATTTT,CASSPLSADTQYF
TRBJ2-1,TRBD2,TRBV7-2,.,TGTGCCAGCAGCTTAAGCGGGAGTAGGCTCCATGAGCAGTTCTTC,CASSLSGSRLHEQFF
TRBJ1-6,.,TRBV21-1,.,TGTGCCAGCAGCAAAGCGTCGACAGTCGTAATTTCACCCCTCCACTTT,CASSKASTVVISPLHF
TRBJ2-2,.,TRBV4-3,.,TGCGCCAGCAGCCAAGAGCGGGGTTGGGCCGGGGAGCTGTTTTTT,CASSQERGWAGELFF
TRBJ2-7,TRBD2,TRBV12-5,.,TGTGCTAGTGGTTTGGCCACGGGCGGGGGAACGGGCGGCTACGAGCAGTACTTC,CASGLATGGGTGGYEQYF
TRBJ2-2,.,TRBV7-2,few,TGTGCCAGCACCCCGGCGGCGGTCGGGGAGCTGTTTTTT,CASTPAAVGELFF
TRBJ2-3,TRBD2,TRBV9,.,TGTGCCAGCAGCGTAGATCTCGGACTAGCGGCGGCAGATACGCAGTATTTT,CASSVDLGLAAADTQYF
TRBJ2-5,.,TRBV10-3,.,TGTGCCATCAGTGAGCCGAGAGAGACCCAGTACTTC,CAISEPRETQYF
TRBJ2-1,TRBD2,TRBV4-3,.,TGCGCCAGCAGCCACACACCGGGACTAGCTAGCGATGAGCAGTTCTTC,CASSHTPGLASDEQFF
TRBJ1-5,.,TRBV4-1,.,TGCGCCAGCAGCCACAGTTATAGCAATCAGCCCCAGCATTTT,CASSHSYSNQPQHF
TRBJ2-7,TRBD2,TRBV7-3,.,TGTGCCAGCAGCCCCGCGGGAGCGGGAGGGAGCTCCTACGAGCAGTACTTC,CASSPAGAGGSSYEQYF
TRBJ2-1,TRBD2,TRBV4-2,.,TGTGCCAGCAGCCAAGATGGGGGACTAGCGGGTCGGAATGAGCAGTTCTTC,CASSQDGGLAGRNEQFF
TRBJ2-1,TRBD1,TRBV7-2,.,TGTGCCAGCAGCTTACACAGGGGGTTTAGCTCCTACAATGAGCAGTTCTTC,CASSLHRGFSSYNEQFF
TRBJ1-6,.,TRBV29-1,.,TGCGCCTCCCGACAGTCGGATTCACCCCTCCACTTT,CASRQSDSPLHF
TRBJ2-7,TRBD1,TRBV24-1,.,TGTGCCACCAGCCCAGCCGGGACAGCATCCTACGAGCAGTACTTC,CATSPAGTASYEQYF
TRBJ2-2,.,TRBV5-1,few,TGCGCCAGCAGCTTGGCTCAGGGGCGCACCGGGGAGCTGTTTTTT,CASSLAQGRTGELFF
TRBJ2-7,TRBD2,TRBV7-8,.,TGTGCCAGCAGCGTAGGAGTAGCGGGAGGCGAGCAGTACTTC,CASSVGVAGGEQYF
TRBJ2-3,.,TRBV29-1,once,TGCAGCGTTGAAGATTTCTATACGCAGTATTTT,CSVEDFYTQYF
TRBJ2-3,TRBD2,TRBV3-1/TRBV3-2,.,TGTGCCAGCAGCTCCCGACTAGCGGGCGATACGCAGTATTTT,CASSSRLAGDTQYF
TRBJ1-3,.,TRBV28,once,TGTGCCAGCAGTTTATTCAGGTCTTATGGAAACACCATATATTTT,CASSLFRSYGNTIYF
TRBJ2-2,TRBD1,TRBV7-3,.,TGTGCCAGCAGCCGCCGGGGACAGCCGAACACCGGGGAGCTGTTTTTT,CASSRRGQPNTGELFF
TRBJ2-2,TRBD1,TRBV5-4,.,TGTGCCAGCAGCTTGCAGGGGGCGCGGGACACCGGGGAGCTGTTTTTT,CASSLQGARDTGELFF
TRBJ2-5,TRBD1,TRBV7-3,.,TGTGCCAGCAGCTTGGGACAGGGGAGGACCCAGTACTTC,CASSLGQGRTQYF
TRBJ1-5,TRBD1,TRBV7-9,.,TGTGCCAGCAGCTTAGGGACAGGACAGCAGCCCCAGCATTTT,CASSLGTGQQPQHF
TRBJ2-3,.,TRBV12-3/TRBV12-4,.,TGTGCCAGCAGTTTCGACACTGCAGATACGCAGTATTTT,CASSFDTADTQYF
TRBJ2-1,.,TRBV7-3,.,TGTGCCAGCAGCGCCGCGGCACCCAGCGATGAGCAGTTCTTC,CASSAAAPSDEQFF
TRBJ1-1,.,TRBV7-3,.,TGTGCCAGCAGCTTTGACATGAACACTGAAGCTTTCTTT,CASSFDMNTEAFF
TRBJ1-4,.,TRBV6-5,.,TGTGCCCGGGGTGGGGTTGCAACTAATGAAAAACTGTTTTTT,CARGGVATNEKLFF
TRBJ2-2,TRBD1,TRBV6-6,.,TGTGCCAGCAGACGCGGACAGGGGGTCGGGGAGCTGTTTTTT,CASRRGQGVGELFF
TRBJ2-3,.,TRBV6-1,.,TGTGCCAGCAGTGAACTAGATATAAATACGCAGTATTTT,CASSELDINTQYF
TRBJ1-2,.,TRBV25-1,.,TGTGCCAGCAGTGAATCCGGCAGGGAGGGGTATGGCTACACCTTC,CASSESGREGYGYTF
TRBJ1-5,.,TRBV6-1,.,TGTGCCAGCAGTGAATGGGCAGGTGGCAATCAGCCCCAGCATTTT,CASSEWAGGNQPQHF